These 24 T cell receptor beta chains were sequenced from one sample in a study of shared clonotypes between healthy human individuals. Clones were sequenced by immunoSEQ multiplex PCR, and TCRdb holds only the in-frame ones, with some missing. Of 2 million to 2.5 million clones in the sample, more than 85% were seen once. Input material: naive CD4+ T cells from PBMCs. Subset denoted: CD45RA+ positively selected. These receptors were collected from a man between 18 and 29 years old in good health. Some clones in this sample may be carry-over from other donors' samples.

V usage is TRBV5-1 and J usage is TRBJ1-4; 7 nucleotides align to TRBD1. Looked up from germline, CDR1 is SGHRS and CDR2 is YFSETQ. The CDR3 is made up of 17 amino acids. The V gene end was trimmed by 2 bases and the J gene end by 7 bases; junction bases not matched to a gene: 14. The DNA for the CDR3 is TGCGCCAGCAGCTTTATTCAGCACCGGACAGGCGGTGAAAAACTGTTTTTT. It is translated as CASSFIQHRTGGEKLFF.

The chain uses TRBV11-1 and TRBJ2-1, with D hard to call. The CDR3 extends over 12 amino acids. Germline CDR1 is SGHAT and CDR2 is FQDESV (reference sequence). Trimming removed 5 bases at V and 4 bases at J, with 6 bases between. CDR3 region: CASSRVYNEQFF. The CDR3 region has the DNA TGTGCCAGCAGCCGAGTATACAATGAGCAGTTCTTC.

The chain combines TRBV29-1 with TRBJ2-7, with D perhaps being TRBD1 or TRBD2 (5 bases each). This CDR3 has 13 amino acids. Germline loops: CDR1 SQVTM, CDR2 ANQGSEA. V was shortened by 6 bases and J by 8 bases, with 20 bases between the two germline ends. CDR3 coding DNA: TGCAGCGTCGATTCCGGGACCGGGTGGCAGCAGTACTTC. Its translation is CSVDSGTGWQQYF.

The rearrangement joins TRBV4-1 to TRBJ2-1, with 8 bases matching TRBD2. CDR1 is MGHRA, CDR2 YSYEKL, per germline. With V trimmed by 3 bases and J by 6 bases, 13 bases remained unmatched. The CDR3 has 17 residues. The CDR3 DNA follows: TGCGCCAGCAGCCATGTCTCGTCGGGAGGGTTGAGCAATGAGCAGTTCTTC. Amino acids: CASSHVSSGGLSNEQFF.

The J gene is TRBJ2-3, the V gene TRBV5-4; 11 bases line up with TRBD2. The V segment lost 4 bases and the J segment 3 bases; nucleotides outside the gene matches: 7. Per the germline V gene, CDR1 is SGHNT and CDR2 is YYREEE (reference sequence). The CDR3 runs to 16 residues. As DNA, the CDR3 is TGTGCCAGCAGCCCAATAGCGGGAGGGAGGACAGATACGCAGTATTTT. This translates into CASSPIAGGRTDTQYF. The variable domain in full, completed from reference TRBV5-4 and TRBJ2-3, reads ETGVTQSPTHLIKTRGQQVTLRCSSQSGHNTVSWYQQALGQGPQFIFQYYREEENGRGNFPPRFSGLQFPNYSSELNVNALELDDSALYLCASSPIAGGRTDTQYFGPGTRLTVL.

The gene calls are TRBV18 and TRBJ2-1; the D is unclear. Trimming pared 2 bases from V and 10 bases from J, leaving 15 bases between. Germline-derived CDR1 and CDR2 are KGHSH and LQKENI. CDR3 length: 14 amino acids. DNA of the CDR3: TGTGCCAGCTCACCAGGGCCTACCCCCTACGAGCAGTTCTTC. It yields the protein CASSPGPTPYEQFF.

The V and J genes are TRBV28 and TRBJ1-1; 10 nucleotides match TRBD1. With V trimmed by 2 bases and J by 9 bases, 12 bases remained unmatched. The germline CDR1 and CDR2 sequences are MDHEN and SYDVKM. The CDR3 has 16 amino acids. CDR3 nucleotides: TGTGCCAGCAGTTTAACCCGACAGGGGGCGTCGGAAAAAGCTTTCTTT. Translated, it gives CASSLTRQGASEKAFF.

The CDR3 DNA reads TGTGCCAGCAGTTTACTCAGTATCCGAGACAGGGGCAGGGACACCATATATTTT. Translation gives CASSLLSIRDRGRDTIYF. The chain links TRBV28 to TRBJ1-3, with 8 bases lining up with TRBD1. The CDR3 is 18 amino acids. Germline-derived CDR1 and CDR2 are MDHEN and SYDVKM. J gave up 8 bases and V 2 bases, and 17 bases lay outside the gene matches.

J is TRBJ1-3 and V is TRBV6-1; tentatively, D is TRBD1 (6 bases). Between the trimmed V and J ends, which lost 4 bases and 0 bases, there was a span of 16 bases. This CDR3 is 17 amino acids long. The V gene's germline CDR1 is MNHNS and CDR2 SASEGT. DNA for the CDR3: TGTGCCAGCAGTGTATTGGGGGCACCCCCCTCTGGAAACACCATATATTTT. Its translation is CASSVLGAPPSGNTIYF.

This rearrangement joins TRBV28 to TRBJ1-2, with unresolved D. The CDR3 contains 15 residues. Germline V gene sequence: CDR1 MDHEN, CDR2 SYDVKM. The V and J ends lost 3 bases and 7 bases respectively, with 18 bases between them. CDR3 sequence reads: CASSFGDGVVSGYTF. The CDR3 nucleotides read TGTGCCAGCAGTTTCGGTGACGGCGTCGTCTCTGGCTACACCTTC.

The chain joins TRBV28 to TRBJ2-7; D may be TRBD1 or TRBD2 (6 bases each). The germline V and J ends were trimmed by 5 bases and 3 bases, with 14 bases remaining between them. The CDR3 totals 14 residues. Germline V gene data show CDR1 as MDHEN and CDR2 as SYDVKM. The DNA of the CDR3 is TGTGCCAGCAGTACCCCTGGGGGGCTCTACGAGCAGTACTTC. The encoded protein is CASSTPGGLYEQYF.

The rearrangement joins TRBV9 to TRBJ2-5; tentative D call: TRBD2 (6 bases). CDR1 SGDLS and CDR2 YYNGEE come from the germline V gene. The V and J ends lost 9 bases and 3 bases respectively, with 27 bases between them. This CDR3 spans 17 amino acids. CDR3 sequence: CATHNSRGTSQKETQYF. CDR3 coding DNA: TGTGCCACCCACAATTCCCGGGGGACGAGCCAAAAAGAGACCCAGTACTTC.

This rearrangement joins TRBV19 to TRBJ2-7, with D perhaps TRBD1 (6 bases). In germline, CDR1 is LNHDA, CDR2 SQIVND (reference sequence). This CDR3 is 14 amino acids long. Trimming took 3 bases from V and 0 from J, leaving 9 bases between them. The CDR3 coding sequence is TGTGCCAGTAGTATGACCAGGGGCTCCTACGAGCAGTACTTC. It translates to CASSMTRGSYEQYF.

Only one count was recorded for this clone. The chain links TRBV4-1 to TRBJ1-3; D gene unclear. Germline V gives CDR1 MGHRA, CDR2 YSYEKL. Trimming removed 0 bases at V and 2 bases at J, with 8 bases between. The CDR3 has 15 residues. This CDR3 reads CASSQESRPGNTIYF. The CDR3 region has the DNA TGCGCCAGCAGCCAAGAATCCCGGCCTGGAAACACCATATATTTT.

The rearrangement links TRBV28 to TRBJ1-1; no clear D. V lost 5 bases, J lost 4 bases, and 8 bases lay in between. This CDR3 comprises 12 residues. Per the germline V gene, CDR1 is MDHEN and CDR2 is SYDVKM. DNA of the CDR3: TGTGCCAGCAGTGGACCCGTCACTGAAGCTTTCTTT. It encodes CASSGPVTEAFF.

CDR3 loop: CASSSPGQGNEKLFF. The CDR3, as DNA: TGTGCCAGCAGCTCTCCGGGACAGGGGAATGAAAAACTGTTTTTT. The J gene is TRBJ1-4, the V gene TRBV7-2; 10 bases are shared with TRBD1. This CDR3 contains 15 residues. The V and J ends lost 4 bases and 5 bases, in that order; junction bases with no gene match: 4. CDR1 and CDR2 from the germline V gene are SGHTA and FQGNSA.

The gene calls are TRBV7-3 and TRBJ1-1; D gene unclear. The CDR3 length is 13 residues. V was trimmed by 1 base and J by 8 bases, leaving 11 bases between them. Germline values: CDR1 SGHTA, CDR2 FQGTGA. The CDR3 DNA is TGTGCCAGCAGCTTAAGAGGTATCTCGGAAGCTTTCTTT. Residues: CASSLRGISEAFF.

On this clone itself: The sample has other DNA sequences that encode this CDR3 too. The genes are TRBV9 and TRBJ2-3; D not certain. The germline CDR1 and CDR2 sequences are SGDLS and YYNGEE. This CDR3 comprises 14 residues. Trimming removed 0 bases from V and 1 base from J, with 6 bases in between. CDR3 bases: TGTGCCAGCAGCGTAGGGACCCGCACAGATACGCAGTATTTT. Residues: CASSVGTRTDTQYF.

This clone was detected a few times. This chain uses TRBV7-9 with TRBJ1-1, with D hard to call. This CDR3 comprises 15 residues. V gave up 3 bases and J gave up 1 base, with 12 bases separating them. Germline CDR1 SEHNR, CDR2 FQNEAQ (reference sequence). The CDR3 nucleotides are TGTGCCAGCAGCTTCTTAACGGGCAGGAACACTGAAGCTTTCTTT. Amino acid sequence: CASSFLTGRNTEAFF.

The chain joins TRBV27 to TRBJ2-3; 8 bases align to TRBD2. The CDR3 is 14 amino acids. In germline, CDR1 is MNHEY, CDR2 SMNVEV (reference sequence). V lost 6 bases, J lost 6 bases, and 8 bases stayed unmatched. CDR3 loop: CASRLSGTRDTQYF. CDR3 DNA: TGTGCCAGCAGGCTTTCCGGGACTAGGGATACGCAGTATTTT.

This chain joins TRBV15 and TRBJ2-3; D is ambiguous. CDR3 length: 15 amino acids. V was pared by 3 bases and J by 0 bases, with 10 bases between. Germline V gene data show CDR1 as LNHNV and CDR2 as YYDKDF (reference sequence). CDR3 residues: CATSSLDQSTDTQYF. The CDR3 nucleotides are TGTGCCACCAGCAGCTTGGACCAAAGCACAGATACGCAGTATTTT.

The gene calls are TRBV11-2 and TRBJ1-1; D ambiguous. The CDR3 contains 14 residues. Trimming took off 2 bases at V and 7 bases at J, with 14 bases between the two ends. CDR1 SGHAT and CDR2 FQNNGV come from the germline V gene. The CDR3 reads CASSLSEVLVEAFF. The CDR3 DNA follows: TGTGCCAGCAGCTTATCTGAAGTTTTAGTTGAAGCTTTCTTT.

This chain joins TRBV19 and TRBJ2-2, with TRBD2 identical over 8 bases. Germline V CDR1 and CDR2: LNHDA, SQIVND (reference sequence). The J segment lost 3 bases and the V segment lost 5 bases, leaving 2 bases of the junction unmatched. The CDR3 runs to 14 residues. The CDR3 nucleotides read TGTGCCAGTAGTCGGGAGGGGCACACCGGGGAGCTGTTTTTT. Protein product: CASSREGHTGELFF.

V and J are TRBV2 and TRBJ2-7, with D perhaps matching TRBD2 (6 bases). The ends were cut back, 10 bases at V and 4 bases at J, with 20 bases in the middle. Germline CDR1 SNHLY, CDR2 FYNNEI. This CDR3 has 14 amino acids. The CDR3 is CATGRGGDLYEQYF. In DNA, the CDR3 is TGTGCCACCGGGCGCGGAGGGGACCTATACGAGCAGTACTTC.